A selection of T cell receptor beta chains follows, all from one sample in a study of blood T cell repertoires in COVID-19. Using immunoSEQ multiplex PCR, the repertoire was profiled, and TCRdb retains in-frame clones only, with some absent. Found here are some 40,000 clones, approximately 89% of them singletons; the top ten hold 2% to 2.5%. Sequenced input: peripheral blood. These receptors all come from a man aged 50 to 60 with active COVID-19. The CDR3 runs from the conserved cysteine through the conserved F or W. A D gene is named only where the DNA matches it firmly. Expanded clones are given a class, and other clones once, few, many or no size at all.

J: TRBJ1-1
D: TRBD1
size: -
V: TRBV27
CDR3: CASSPFVPGQGRGTEAFF
DNA: TGTGCCAGCAGTCCCTTCGTCCCGGGACAGGGGAGGGGCACTGAAGCTTTCTTT

J: TRBJ2-3
D: TRBD1
size: -
V: TRBV10-3
CDR3: CAIRLGQGREDTQYF
DNA: TGTGCCATCAGGCTAGGACAGGGTCGGGAAGATACGCAGTATTTT

J: TRBJ1-1
D: TRBD1
size: -
V: TRBV5-4
CDR3: CASSPARDRSNTEAFF
DNA: TGTGCCAGCAGCCCAGCTCGGGACAGGAGCAACACTGAAGCTTTCTTT

J: TRBJ2-1
D: TRBD2
size: -
V: TRBV7-2
CDR3: CASSPPGLAGENEQFF
DNA: TGTGCCAGCAGCCCGCCGGGACTAGCGGGCGAGAATGAGCAGTTCTTC

J: TRBJ2-1
D: TRBD1
size: few
V: TRBV5-1
CDR3: CASRGQPGNEQFF
DNA: TGCGCCAGCCGGGGACAGCCGGGCAATGAGCAGTTCTTC

J: TRBJ2-1
D: -
size: -
V: TRBV5-8
CDR3: CASRYYNEQFF
DNA: TGTGCCAGCAGATACTACAATGAGCAGTTCTTC

J: TRBJ2-7
D: TRBD1
size: -
V: TRBV6-5
CDR3: CASRGTGPFYEQYF
DNA: TGTGCCAGCAGGGGGACAGGGCCCTTCTACGAGCAGTACTTC

J: TRBJ2-7
D: -
size: once
V: TRBV7-6
CDR3: CASSFGTNPTYEQYF
DNA: TGTGCCAGCAGCTTCGGGACAAATCCCACCTACGAGCAGTACTTC

J: TRBJ1-3
D: -
size: -
V: TRBV16
CDR3: CASSQSGGSGNTIYF
DNA: TGTGCCAGCAGCCAATCGGGCGGGAGCGGAAACACCATATATTTT

J: TRBJ2-1
D: TRBD2
size: -
V: TRBV5-1
CDR3: CASSLSMASGSNEQFF
DNA: TGCGCCAGCAGCCTCTCTATGGCTAGCGGGAGTAATGAGCAGTTCTTC

J: TRBJ2-3
D: -
size: -
V: TRBV28
CDR3: CASSLRLGGDTQYF
DNA: TGTGCCAGCAGTTTAAGGCTAGGGGGAGATACGCAGTATTTT

J: TRBJ1-4
D: -
size: -
V: TRBV2
CDR3: CASSSVQGYEKLFF
DNA: TGTGCCAGCAGTTCGGTACAGGGTTATGAAAAACTGTTTTTT

J: TRBJ2-3
D: -
size: once
V: TRBV2
CDR3: CASSPRLTGDTQYF
DNA: TGTGCCAGCAGTCCCCGTCTTACCGGAGATACGCAGTATTTT

J: TRBJ1-1
D: TRBD1
size: -
V: TRBV6-5
CDR3: CASARTGGPEAFF
DNA: TGTGCCAGCGCCAGGACAGGGGGACCAGAAGCTTTCTTT

J: TRBJ1-1
D: -
size: -
V: TRBV5-4
CDR3: CASSPENTEAFF
DNA: TGTGCCAGCAGTCCAGAGAACACTGAAGCTTTCTTT

J: TRBJ1-2
D: -
size: -
V: TRBV18
CDR3: CASSPGPAHDYGYTF
DNA: TGTGCCAGCTCACCAGGGCCAGCCCATGACTATGGCTACACCTTC

J: TRBJ1-2
D: TRBD1
size: -
V: TRBV5-4
CDR3: CASSLGQGAQTGYGYTF
DNA: TGTGCCAGCAGCTTGGGTCAGGGGGCTCAGACGGGCTATGGCTACACCTTC

J: TRBJ1-2
D: -
size: -
V: TRBV5-6
CDR3: CASSSPHGGKTNYGYTF
DNA: TGTGCCAGCAGCTCACCTCACGGGGGAAAAACTAACTATGGCTACACCTTC

J: TRBJ2-5
D: TRBD2
size: -
V: TRBV2
CDR3: CASSSQAGGRKETQYF
DNA: TGTGCCAGCAGTTCCCAGGCGGGGGGGAGGAAGGAGACCCAGTACTTC

J: TRBJ2-3
D: TRBD2
size: -
V: TRBV6-1
CDR3: CASSERLAGVDTQYF
DNA: TGTGCCAGCAGTGAGCGTCTAGCGGGAGTGGATACGCAGTATTTT

J: TRBJ1-6
D: -
size: -
V: TRBV27
CDR3: CASSFRSSYNSPLHF
DNA: TGTGCCAGCAGTTTTAGGAGCTCCTATAATTCACCCCTCCACTTT

J: TRBJ2-1
D: -
size: -
V: TRBV7-9
CDR3: CASSFRTAGNEQFF
DNA: TGTGCCAGCAGCTTCCGGACAGCCGGGAATGAGCAGTTCTTC

J: TRBJ2-7
D: TRBD1
size: few
V: TRBV24-1
CDR3: CATRRQGHEQYF
DNA: TGTGCCACCAGGAGACAGGGCCACGAGCAGTACTTC

J: TRBJ2-1
D: TRBD2
size: -
V: TRBV6-6
CDR3: CASRLTGTSGLGEQFF
DNA: TGTGCCAGCAGACTCACGGGGACTAGCGGCCTGGGGGAGCAGTTCTTC

J: TRBJ1-2
D: TRBD1
size: -
V: TRBV11-2
CDR3: CASSLGPGGNYGYTF
DNA: TGTGCCAGCAGCTTAGGTCCAGGGGGGAACTATGGCTACACCTTC

J: TRBJ1-5
D: -
size: -
V: TRBV6-1
CDR3: CASSDYTANQPQHF
DNA: TGTGCCAGCAGTGATTATACAGCTAATCAGCCCCAGCATTTT

J: TRBJ2-1
D: TRBD2
size: -
V: TRBV6-5
CDR3: CASESSGGSYNEQFF
DNA: TGTGCCAGTGAATCTAGCGGGGGGTCCTACAATGAGCAGTTCTTC

J: TRBJ2-7
D: -
size: -
V: TRBV2
CDR3: CASSEARDISYEQYF
DNA: TGTGCCAGCAGTGAAGCCCGGGACATCTCCTACGAGCAGTACTTC

J: TRBJ1-2
D: -
size: -
V: TRBV29-1
CDR3: CSVALGGADGYTF
DNA: TGCAGCGTTGCACTAGGGGGGGCTGATGGCTACACCTTC

J: TRBJ2-1
D: TRBD2
size: -
V: TRBV24-1
CDR3: CATSDSAGGSSYNEQFF
DNA: TGTGCCACCAGTGATTCGGCGGGGGGCAGCTCCTACAATGAGCAGTTCTTC

J: TRBJ2-5
D: TRBD2
size: -
V: TRBV9
CDR3: CASSVRSGGYQETQYF
DNA: TGTGCCAGCAGCGTAAGAAGCGGGGGATACCAAGAGACCCAGTACTTC

J: TRBJ2-7
D: TRBD1
size: -
V: TRBV4-2
CDR3: CASSQRQGSSYEQYF
DNA: TGTGCCAGCAGCCAGCGACAGGGTAGCTCCTACGAGCAGTACTTC

J: TRBJ2-6
D: TRBD1
size: -
V: TRBV19
CDR3: CASSPRTGTGVVSGANVLTF
DNA: TGTGCCAGTAGTCCACGAACCGGGACAGGAGTCGTTTCTGGGGCCAACGTCCTGACTTTC

J: TRBJ1-2
D: TRBD1
size: -
V: TRBV19
CDR3: CASSTGQGNYGYTF
DNA: TGTGCCAGTAGTACGGGACAGGGTAACTATGGCTACACCTTC

J: TRBJ2-2
D: -
size: -
V: TRBV7-9
CDR3: CASSPRLFRGGDTGELFF
DNA: TGTGCCAGCAGCCCTAGATTGTTTAGGGGGGGCGACACCGGGGAGCTGTTTTTT

J: TRBJ1-1
D: -
size: -
V: TRBV2
CDR3: CASRTLQANTEAFF
DNA: TGTGCCAGCAGAACTTTACAGGCGAACACTGAAGCTTTCTTT

J: TRBJ2-3
D: -
size: -
V: TRBV18
CDR3: CASSPPLTDTQYF
DNA: TGTGCCAGCTCACCACCCCTGACAGATACGCAGTATTTT

J: TRBJ1-4
D: -
size: -
V: TRBV18
CDR3: CASSPSTTNEKLFF
DNA: TGTGCCAGCTCACCGTCCACAACTAATGAAAAACTGTTTTTT